The sequence of this T cell receptor beta chain was determined in a study of PD-1 blockade in mismatch repair-deficient tumors. This CDR3 has 17 residues. The ends lost 2 bases at V and 2 bases at J; junction bases unmatched: 12. The V gene's germline CDR1 is SGHAT and CDR2 FQNNGV. Libraries were prepared by immunoSEQ multiplex PCR; TCRdb keeps only in-frame clonotypes and omits some of them. The sample holds tens of thousands of clones, about four fifths seen once. V and J are TRBV11-2 and TRBJ2-7, with 7 bases fitting TRBD2. The sample in question was peripheral blood, obtained 2 weeks after starting pembrolizumab. This sequence originates from an adult with mismatch repair-deficient cancer. The CDR3 nucleotides read TGTGCCAGCAGCTTATCGCTAGCGGCGTCAATACCCTACGAGCAGTACTTC. This encodes CASSLSLAASIPYEQYF.